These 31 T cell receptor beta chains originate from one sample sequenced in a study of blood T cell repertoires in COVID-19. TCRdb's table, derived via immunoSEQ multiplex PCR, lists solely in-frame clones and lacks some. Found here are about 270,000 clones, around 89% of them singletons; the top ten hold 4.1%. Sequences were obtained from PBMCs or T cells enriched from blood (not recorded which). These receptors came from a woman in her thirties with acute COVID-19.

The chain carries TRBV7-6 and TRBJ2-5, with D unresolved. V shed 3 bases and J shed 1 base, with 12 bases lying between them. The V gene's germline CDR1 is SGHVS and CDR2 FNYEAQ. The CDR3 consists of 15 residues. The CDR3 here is CASSLGTVLQETQYF. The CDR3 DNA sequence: TGTGCCAGCAGCTTGGGCACCGTACTCCAAGAGACCCAGTACTTC.

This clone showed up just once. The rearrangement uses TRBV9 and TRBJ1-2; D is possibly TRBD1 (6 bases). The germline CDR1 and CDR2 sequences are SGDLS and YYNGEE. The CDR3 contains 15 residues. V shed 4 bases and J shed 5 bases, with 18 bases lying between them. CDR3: CASSSDEGVVYGYTF. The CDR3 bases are TGTGCCAGCAGCTCAGACGAGGGGGTGGTTTATGGCTACACCTTC. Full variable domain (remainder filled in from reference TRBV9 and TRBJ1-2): DSGVTQTPKHLITATGQRVTLRCSPRSGDLSVYWYQQSLDQGLQFLIQYYNGEERAKGNILERFSAQQFPDLHSELNLSSLELGDSALYFCASSSDEGVVYGYTFGSGTRLTVV.

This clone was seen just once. CDR3 bases: TGTGCCAGCTCACCCAAAGGGACAGGGCACTACGAGCAGTACTTC. It encodes CASSPKGTGHYEQYF. The V gene is TRBV18, the J gene TRBJ2-7; 9 positions match TRBD1. Germline V CDR1 and CDR2: KGHSH, LQKENI. This CDR3 has 15 amino acids. J lost 3 bases, V lost 3 bases, and 6 bases had no gene match.

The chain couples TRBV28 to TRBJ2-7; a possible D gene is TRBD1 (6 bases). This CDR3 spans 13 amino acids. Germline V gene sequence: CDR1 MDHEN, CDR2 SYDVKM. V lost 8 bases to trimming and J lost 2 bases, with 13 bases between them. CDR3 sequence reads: CASESGQTYEQYF. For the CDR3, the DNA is TGTGCCAGCGAATCCGGACAGACCTACGAGCAGTACTTC.

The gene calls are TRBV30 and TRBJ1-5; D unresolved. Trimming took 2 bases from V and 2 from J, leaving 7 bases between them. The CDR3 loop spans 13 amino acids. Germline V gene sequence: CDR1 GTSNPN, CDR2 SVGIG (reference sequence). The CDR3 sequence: CAWSLSGNQPQHF. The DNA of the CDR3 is TGTGCCTGGAGTCTAAGTGGCAATCAGCCCCAGCATTTT.

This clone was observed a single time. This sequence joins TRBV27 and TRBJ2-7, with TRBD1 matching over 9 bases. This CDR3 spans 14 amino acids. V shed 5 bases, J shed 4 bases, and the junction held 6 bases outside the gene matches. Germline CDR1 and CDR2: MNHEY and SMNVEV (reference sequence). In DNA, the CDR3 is TGTGCCAGCAGTGATGACAGGGGGTCTTACGAGCAGTACTTC. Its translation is CASSDDRGSYEQYF.

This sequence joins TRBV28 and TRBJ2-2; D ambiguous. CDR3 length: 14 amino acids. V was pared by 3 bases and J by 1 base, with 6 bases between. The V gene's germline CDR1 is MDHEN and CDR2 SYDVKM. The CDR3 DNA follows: TGTGCCAGCAGTTTGAGTCAGAACACCGGGGAGCTGTTTTTT. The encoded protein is CASSLSQNTGELFF.

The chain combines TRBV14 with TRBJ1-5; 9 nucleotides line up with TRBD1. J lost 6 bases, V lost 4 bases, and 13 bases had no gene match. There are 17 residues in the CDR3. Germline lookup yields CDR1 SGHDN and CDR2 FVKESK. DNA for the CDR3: TGTGCCAGCAGCCCCTGGAAACAGGGGGCCCTAAGTCAGCCCCAGCATTTT. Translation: CASSPWKQGALSQPQHF.

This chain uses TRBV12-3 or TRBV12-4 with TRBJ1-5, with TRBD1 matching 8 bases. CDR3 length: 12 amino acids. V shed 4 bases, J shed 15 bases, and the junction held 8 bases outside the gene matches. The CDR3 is CASSWRGTGGHF. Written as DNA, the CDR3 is TGTGCCAGCAGTTGGAGGGGGACAGGCGGGCATTTT.

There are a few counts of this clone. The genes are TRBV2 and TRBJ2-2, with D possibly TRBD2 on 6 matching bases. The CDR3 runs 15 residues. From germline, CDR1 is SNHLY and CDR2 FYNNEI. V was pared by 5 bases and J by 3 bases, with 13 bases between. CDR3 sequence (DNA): TGTGCCAGCAGTTGGGGGGATGTGGACACCGGGGAGCTGTTTTTT. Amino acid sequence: CASSWGDVDTGELFF.

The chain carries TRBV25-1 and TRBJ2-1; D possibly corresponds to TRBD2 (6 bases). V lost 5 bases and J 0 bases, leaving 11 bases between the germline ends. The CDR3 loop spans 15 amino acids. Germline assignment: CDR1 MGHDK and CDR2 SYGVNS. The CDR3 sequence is CASSYDGSSYNEQFF. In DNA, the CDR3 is TGTGCCAGCAGTTACGACGGGAGCTCCTACAATGAGCAGTTCTTC.

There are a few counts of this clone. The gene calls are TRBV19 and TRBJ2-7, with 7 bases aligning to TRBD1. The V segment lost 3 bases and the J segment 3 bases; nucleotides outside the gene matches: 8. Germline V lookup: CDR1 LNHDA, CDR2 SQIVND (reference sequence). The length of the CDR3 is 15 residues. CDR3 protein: CASSMAGGFLYEQYF. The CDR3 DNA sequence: TGTGCCAGTAGTATGGCAGGGGGATTTCTCTACGAGCAGTACTTC.

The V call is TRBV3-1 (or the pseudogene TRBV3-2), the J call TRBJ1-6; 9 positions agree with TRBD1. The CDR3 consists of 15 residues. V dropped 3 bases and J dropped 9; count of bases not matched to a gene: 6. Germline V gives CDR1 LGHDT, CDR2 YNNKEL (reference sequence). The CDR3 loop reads CASSHLGQGGSPLHF. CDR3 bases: TGTGCCAGCAGCCATCTGGGACAGGGAGGTTCACCCCTCCACTTT.

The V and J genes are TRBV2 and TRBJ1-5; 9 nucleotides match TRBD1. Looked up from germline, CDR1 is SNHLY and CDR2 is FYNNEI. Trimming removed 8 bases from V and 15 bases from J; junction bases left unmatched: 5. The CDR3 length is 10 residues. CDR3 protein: CASGDRAMHF. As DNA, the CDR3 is TGTGCCAGCGGGGACAGGGCCATGCATTTT.

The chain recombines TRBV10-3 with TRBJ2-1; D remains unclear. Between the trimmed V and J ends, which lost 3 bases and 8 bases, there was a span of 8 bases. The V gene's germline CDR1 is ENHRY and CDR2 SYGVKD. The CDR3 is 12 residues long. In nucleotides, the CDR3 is TGTGCCATCAGTGATTCCCCCTATGAGCAGTTCTTC. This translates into CAISDSPYEQFF.

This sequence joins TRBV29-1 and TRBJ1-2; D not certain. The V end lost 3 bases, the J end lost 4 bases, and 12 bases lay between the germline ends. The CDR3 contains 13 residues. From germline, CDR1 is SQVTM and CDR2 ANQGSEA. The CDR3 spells CSVEAGKTYGYTF. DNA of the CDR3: TGCAGCGTTGAGGCGGGGAAAACCTATGGCTACACCTTC.

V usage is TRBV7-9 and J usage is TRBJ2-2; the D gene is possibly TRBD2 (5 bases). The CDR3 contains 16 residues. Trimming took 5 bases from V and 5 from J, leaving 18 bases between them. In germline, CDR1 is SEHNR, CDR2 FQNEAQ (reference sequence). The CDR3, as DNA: TGTGCCAGCAGCCACACTAGGACCGCGGGTACCGGGGAGCTGTTTTTT. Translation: CASSHTRTAGTGELFF.

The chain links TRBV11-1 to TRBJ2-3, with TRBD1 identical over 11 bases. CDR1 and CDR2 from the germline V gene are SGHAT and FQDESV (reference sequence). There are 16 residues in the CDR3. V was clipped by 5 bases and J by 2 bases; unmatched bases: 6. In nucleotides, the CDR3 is TGTGCCAGCAGCCCGGGACAGGGGGTTGACACAGATACGCAGTATTTT. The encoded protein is CASSPGQGVDTDTQYF.

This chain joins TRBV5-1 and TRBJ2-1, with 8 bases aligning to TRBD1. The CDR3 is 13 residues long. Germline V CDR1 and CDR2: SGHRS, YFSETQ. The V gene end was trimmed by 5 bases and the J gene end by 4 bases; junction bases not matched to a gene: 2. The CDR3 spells CASRQGVYNEQFF. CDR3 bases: TGCGCCAGCAGACAGGGGGTGTACAATGAGCAGTTCTTC.

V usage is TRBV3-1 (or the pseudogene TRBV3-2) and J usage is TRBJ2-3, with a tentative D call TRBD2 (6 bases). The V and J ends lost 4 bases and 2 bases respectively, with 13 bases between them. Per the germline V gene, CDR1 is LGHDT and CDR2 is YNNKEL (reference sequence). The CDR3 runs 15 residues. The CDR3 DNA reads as TGTGCCAGCAGCCCCCGGGACTCGAACACAGATACGCAGTATTTT. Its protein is CASSPRDSNTDTQYF.

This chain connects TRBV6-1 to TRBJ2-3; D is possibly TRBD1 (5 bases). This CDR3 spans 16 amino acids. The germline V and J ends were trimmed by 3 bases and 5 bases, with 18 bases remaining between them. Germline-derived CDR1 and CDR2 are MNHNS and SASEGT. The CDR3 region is CASSDFDSGRLDTQYF. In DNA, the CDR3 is TGTGCCAGCAGTGACTTCGACAGTGGGCGGCTAGATACGCAGTATTTT.

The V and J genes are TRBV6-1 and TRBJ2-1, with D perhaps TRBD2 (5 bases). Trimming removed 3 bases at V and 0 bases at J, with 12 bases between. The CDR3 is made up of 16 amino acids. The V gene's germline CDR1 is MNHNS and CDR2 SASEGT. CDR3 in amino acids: CASSDTRASSYNEQFF. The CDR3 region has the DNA TGTGCCAGCAGTGACACTAGAGCGAGCTCCTACAATGAGCAGTTCTTC.

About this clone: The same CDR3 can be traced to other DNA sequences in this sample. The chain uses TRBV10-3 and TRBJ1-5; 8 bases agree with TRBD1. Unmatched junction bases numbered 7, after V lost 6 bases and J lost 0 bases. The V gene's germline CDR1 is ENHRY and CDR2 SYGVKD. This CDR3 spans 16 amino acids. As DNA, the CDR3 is TGTGCCATCAGCGAATCGACAGGGGATAGCAATCAGCCCCAGCATTTT. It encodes CAISESTGDSNQPQHF.

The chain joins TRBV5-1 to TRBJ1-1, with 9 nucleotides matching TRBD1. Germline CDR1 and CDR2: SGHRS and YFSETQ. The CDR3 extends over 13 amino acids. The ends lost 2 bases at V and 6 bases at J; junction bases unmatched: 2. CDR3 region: CASSFDRGAEAFF. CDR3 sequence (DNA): TGCGCCAGCAGCTTCGACAGGGGGGCTGAAGCTTTCTTT.

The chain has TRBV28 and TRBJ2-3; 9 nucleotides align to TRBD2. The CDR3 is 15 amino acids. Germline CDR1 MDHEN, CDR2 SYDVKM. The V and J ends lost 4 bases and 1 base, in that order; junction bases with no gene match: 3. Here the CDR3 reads CASSSRTSGTDTQYF. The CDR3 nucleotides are TGTGCCAGCAGTTCTCGGACTAGCGGCACAGATACGCAGTATTTT.

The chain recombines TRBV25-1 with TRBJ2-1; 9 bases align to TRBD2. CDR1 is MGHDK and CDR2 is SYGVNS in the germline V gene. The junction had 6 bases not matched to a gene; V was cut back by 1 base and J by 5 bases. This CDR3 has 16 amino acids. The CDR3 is CASSELETSGNNEQFF. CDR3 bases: TGTGCCAGCAGTGAATTGGAGACTAGCGGAAACAATGAGCAGTTCTTC.

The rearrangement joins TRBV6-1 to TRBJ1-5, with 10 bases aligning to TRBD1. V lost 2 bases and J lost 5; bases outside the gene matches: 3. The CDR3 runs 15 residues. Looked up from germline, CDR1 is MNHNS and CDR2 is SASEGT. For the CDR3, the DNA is TGTGCCAGCAGTGAATCGACAGGGGGCTATCAGCCCCAGCATTTT. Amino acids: CASSESTGGYQPQHF.

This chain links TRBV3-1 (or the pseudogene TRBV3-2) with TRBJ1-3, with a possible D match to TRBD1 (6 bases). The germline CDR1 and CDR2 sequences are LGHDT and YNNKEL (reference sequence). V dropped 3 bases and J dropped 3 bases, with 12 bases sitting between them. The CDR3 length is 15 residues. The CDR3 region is CASSQHQGSGNTIYF. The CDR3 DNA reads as TGTGCCAGCAGCCAGCATCAGGGGAGTGGAAACACCATATATTTT.

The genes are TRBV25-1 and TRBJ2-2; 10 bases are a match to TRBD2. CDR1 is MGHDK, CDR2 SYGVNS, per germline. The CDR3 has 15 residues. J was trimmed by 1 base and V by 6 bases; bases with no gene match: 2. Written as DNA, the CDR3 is TGTGCCAGCAGGCGGACTAGCGGGAACACCGGGGAGCTGTTTTTT. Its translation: CASRRTSGNTGELFF.

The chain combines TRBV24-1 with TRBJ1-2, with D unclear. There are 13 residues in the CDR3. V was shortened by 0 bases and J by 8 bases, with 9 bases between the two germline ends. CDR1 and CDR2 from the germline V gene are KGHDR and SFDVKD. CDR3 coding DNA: TGTGCCACCAGTGATTTGGGAGCTAGAGGCTACACCTTC. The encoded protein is CATSDLGARGYTF.

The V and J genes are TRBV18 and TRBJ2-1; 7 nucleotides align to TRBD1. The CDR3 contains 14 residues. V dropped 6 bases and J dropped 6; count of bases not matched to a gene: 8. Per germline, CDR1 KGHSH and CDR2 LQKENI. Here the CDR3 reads CASSLQGLGNEQFF. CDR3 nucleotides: TGTGCCAGCTCTCTACAGGGGCTGGGCAATGAGCAGTTCTTC.